These 28 T cell receptor beta chains share one sample of origin, sequenced in a study of T cells after yellow fever vaccination. TCRdb recomputed calls from the 5' RACE reads with MiXCR, one row per CDR3 protein. The sample holds some 260,000 distinct CDR3 sequences, around 5.2% seen once. Source: CD4+ T cells sorted from PBMCs, taken on the day of the yellow fever booster vaccination. The origin of the receptors is a man younger than 35 who received the YFV17D yellow fever vaccine.

This clonotype has only a few counts. V is TRBV5-1 and J is TRBJ2-1, with 9 bases identical to TRBD2. V shed 6 bases, J shed 6 bases, and the junction held 7 bases outside the gene matches. Germline CDR1 reads SGHRS; CDR2 reads YFSETQ. The CDR3 is made up of 14 amino acids. The CDR3 DNA is TGCGCCAGCACGCGAGCGGGGGGCCTCAATGAGCAGTTCTTC. Protein sequence: CASTRAGGLNEQFF.

This clonotype has ten or more counts. V is TRBV18 and J is TRBJ2-7; no firm D call. The CDR3 has 14 residues. CDR1 is KGHSH and CDR2 is LQKENI in the germline V gene. The V gene lost 2 bases and the J gene lost 5 bases, with 13 bases spanning the gap. The CDR3 loop is CASSPSEPDHEQYF. The DNA for the CDR3 is TGTGCCAGCTCACCAAGCGAACCCGACCACGAGCAGTACTTC.

This clonotype was found a few times. V and J are TRBV24-1 and TRBJ2-5; 7 bases are shared with TRBD2. With V trimmed by 2 bases and J by 9 bases, 2 bases remained unmatched. This CDR3 has 12 residues. Germline V gene data show CDR1 as KGHDR and CDR2 as SFDVKD. CDR3 nucleotides: TGTGCCACCAGTGATTCCGCGGGGGCCCAGTACTTC. The encoded protein is CATSDSAGAQYF.

In its sample, this clonotype was seen a few times. This chain links TRBV19 with TRBJ1-2; possible D gene TRBD1, 5 bases. CDR1 is LNHDA, CDR2 SQIVND, per germline (reference sequence). With 2 bases removed from V and 6 bases from J, the gap between germline ends came to 16 bases. CDR3 length: 15 amino acids. CDR3: CASSIRRAGYHGYTF. The CDR3 DNA is TGTGCCAGTAGTATACGGAGGGCAGGGTATCATGGCTACACCTTC.

This clonotype was detected ten times or more. DNA of the CDR3: TGCAGTGCTAACGGACTCCCCTGGGGGACCCAGTACTTC. This encodes CSANGLPWGTQYF. The chain is built from TRBV20-1 and TRBJ2-5; the D gene is possibly TRBD2 (5 bases). CDR3 length equals 13 residues. CDR1 is DFQATT and CDR2 is SNEGSKA in the germline V gene (reference sequence). Trimming took off 4 bases at V and 7 bases at J, with 16 bases between the two ends.

Only a few counts were recorded for this clonotype. The CDR3 loop reads CASSLANGVRGGTQYF. For the CDR3, the DNA is TGTGCCAGCAGCTTGGCCAACGGGGTCAGGGGCGGGACCCAGTACTTC. V and J are TRBV5-6 and TRBJ2-5; the D gene is possibly TRBD1 (6 bases). CDR1 and CDR2 (germline): SGHDT, YYEEEE. Trimming stripped 0 bases from V and 7 bases from J, with 19 bases between. The CDR3 length is 16 residues.

This clonotype was counted a few times. CDR3 amino acids: CASSSPRGSGGARDTQYF. The DNA of the CDR3 is TGTGCCAGCAGCTCCCCCAGGGGTAGCGGGGGGGCCAGAGATACGCAGTATTTT. The gene calls are TRBV12-3 or TRBV12-4 and TRBJ2-3; 11 nucleotides agree with TRBD2. V lost 6 bases, J lost 5 bases, and 16 bases stayed unmatched. The CDR3 has 18 residues.

This clonotype was seen a few times. The V call is TRBV6-5, the J call TRBJ1-3, with TRBD1 matching over 7 bases. The V gene end was trimmed by 8 bases and the J gene end by 4 bases; junction bases not matched to a gene: 8. The CDR3 loop spans 14 amino acids. CDR1 MNHEY and CDR2 SVGAGI come from the germline V gene. The CDR3 coding sequence is TGTGCCAGCCAACAGGGGCTCGGGGGAAACACCATATATTTT. It specifies CASQQGLGGNTIYF.

This clonotype was found many times. J is TRBJ2-5 and V is TRBV10-3; D is tentatively TRBD1 or TRBD2 (5 bases each). The CDR3 is 14 amino acids. Trimming took 0 bases from V and 5 from J, leaving 10 bases between them. CDR1 is ENHRY, CDR2 SYGVKD, per germline. As DNA, the CDR3 is TGTGCCATCAGTGAGTCGACGGGGACGGAGACCCAGTACTTC. It translates to CAISESTGTETQYF.

A few counts support this clonotype. This chain joins TRBV19 and TRBJ1-1, with 8 bases that match TRBD1. The CDR3 runs to 14 residues. J was trimmed by 6 bases and V by 6 bases; bases with no gene match: 9. In germline, CDR1 is LNHDA, CDR2 SQIVND (reference sequence). The CDR3 DNA reads TGTGCCAGTAGCAGAGGACAGGGTCACTCTGAAGCTTTCTTT. Encoded protein: CASSRGQGHSEAFF.

The gene calls are TRBV27 and TRBJ1-1; 8 bases match TRBD1. Germline-derived CDR1 and CDR2 are MNHEY and SMNVEV (reference sequence). The junction had 14 bases not matched to a gene; V was cut back by 3 bases and J by 8 bases. The CDR3 has 16 amino acids. The CDR3 reads CASSFIVGRGRWEAFF. CDR3 sequence (DNA): TGTGCCAGCAGTTTTATTGTCGGCAGGGGGCGTTGGGAAGCTTTCTTT.

This chain joins TRBV6-5 and TRBJ2-3, with D hard to call. CDR1 MNHEY and CDR2 SVGAGI come from the germline V gene. The CDR3 sequence is 15 residues long. Trimming pared 0 bases from V and 1 base from J, leaving 8 bases between. This CDR3 reads CASSYSGTGTDTQYF. The CDR3 DNA is TGTGCCAGCAGTTACTCGGGCACTGGCACAGATACGCAGTATTTT.

The chain combines TRBV15 with TRBJ2-7; 7 nucleotides line up with TRBD1. CDR3 size: 15 residues. Germline lookup yields CDR1 LNHNV and CDR2 YYDKDF (reference sequence). J gave up 5 bases and V 0 bases, and 7 bases lay outside the gene matches. The CDR3 reads CATSREVQGWNEQYF. The CDR3 region has the DNA TGTGCCACCAGCAGAGAAGTACAGGGGTGGAACGAGCAGTACTTC.

This clonotype has more than one count but fewer than ten. V gene TRBV7-3 combines with J gene TRBJ2-3, with D perhaps matching TRBD1 (6 bases). In germline, CDR1 is SGHTA, CDR2 FQGTGA. The CDR3 consists of 15 residues. Trimming stripped 5 bases from V and 3 bases from J, with 15 bases between. CDR3 loop: CASSPLGGWTDTQYF. DNA of the CDR3: TGTGCCAGCAGCCCCTTAGGGGGATGGACAGATACGCAGTATTTT. The full variable domain, completed using reference TRBV7-3 and TRBJ2-3, is GAGVSQTPSNKVTEKGKYVELRCDPISGHTALYWYRQSLGQGPEFLIYFQGTGAADDSGLPNDRFFAVRPEGSVSTLKIQRTERGDSAVYLCASSPLGGWTDTQYFGPGTRLTVL.

This chain links TRBV6-2 or TRBV6-3 with TRBJ2-3, with 8 bases matching TRBD1. This CDR3 has 16 amino acids. The V segment lost 6 bases and the J segment 2 bases; nucleotides outside the gene matches: 10. CDR1 is MNHEY and CDR2 is SVGEGT in the germline V gene. CDR3 loop: CASSLGQGRITDTQYF. The DNA for the CDR3 is TGTGCCAGCAGCCTCGGACAGGGAAGAATCACAGATACGCAGTATTTT.

This rearrangement joins TRBV27 to TRBJ2-1, with D unclear. Germline assignment: CDR1 MNHEY and CDR2 SMNVEV (reference sequence). CDR3 length equals 13 residues. Trimming cost V 7 bases and J 5 bases, with 12 bases left between them. CDR3 DNA sequence: TGTGCCAGCACACCCAGGACGGACAATGAGCAGTTCTTC. Translation gives CASTPRTDNEQFF.

This clonotype has at least ten counts. The chain employs TRBV20-1 and TRBJ2-1; 9 bases are shared with TRBD1. Germline CDR1 reads DFQATT; CDR2 reads SNEGSKA (reference sequence). V lost 6 bases to trimming and J lost 7 bases; unmatched junction nucleotides: 10. The CDR3 totals 14 residues. The CDR3 reads CSAPRRDRANEQFF. The CDR3 DNA sequence: TGCAGTGCCCCGAGGCGGGACAGGGCAAATGAGCAGTTCTTC.

This clonotype was seen repeatedly, ten times or more. V gene TRBV12-3 or TRBV12-4 combines with J gene TRBJ2-2; D possibly corresponds to TRBD1 (5 bases). The ends were cut back, 3 bases at V and 7 bases at J, with 18 bases in the middle. CDR3 length: 16 residues. CDR3 protein: CASSLGLFRAVGELFF. The CDR3 bases are TGTGCCAGCAGTTTGGGTCTATTCAGGGCGGTCGGGGAGCTGTTTTTT.

This clonotype was seen a handful of times. The CDR3 DNA reads as TGTGCCAGCAGCCACGAAAGGACAGTCACCGGGGAGCTGTTTTTT. Protein: CASSHERTVTGELFF. The chain employs TRBV3-1 and TRBJ2-2; tentatively, D is TRBD1 (6 bases). Germline assignment: CDR1 LGHDT and CDR2 YNNKEL (reference sequence). With 3 bases removed from V and 4 bases from J, the gap between germline ends came to 12 bases. This CDR3 has 15 residues.

V and J are TRBV4-3 and TRBJ1-1, with a weak D call TRBD1 (5 bases). The CDR3 consists of 14 residues. Germline V gene lookup returns CDR1 LGHNA and CDR2 YSLEER. Trimming took off 6 bases at V and 4 bases at J, with 15 bases between the two ends. This CDR3 reads CASRVGTLGTEAFF. In nucleotides, the CDR3 is TGCGCCAGCAGGGTGGGGACCCTGGGCACTGAAGCTTTCTTT.

This clonotype has a count of ten or more. The chain employs TRBV7-2 and TRBJ2-3; D remains ambiguous. The germline CDR1 and CDR2 sequences are SGHTA and FQGNSA. This CDR3 is 13 amino acids long. Trimming removed 2 bases from V and 2 bases from J, with 5 bases in between. Here the CDR3 DNA reads TGTGCCAGCAGCTTAAAGAACACAGATACGCAGTATTTT. Translating it yields CASSLKNTDTQYF.

The rearrangement joins TRBV10-3 to TRBJ2-7; D could derive from TRBD1 or TRBD2 (5 bases each). Germline CDR1 and CDR2: ENHRY and SYGVKD. CDR3 length: 15 residues. The V gene lost 3 bases and the J gene lost 3 bases, with 15 bases spanning the gap. This CDR3 reads CAISEWDGGHYEQYV. DNA for the CDR3: TGTGCCATCAGTGAATGGGATGGGGGTCACTACGAGCAGTACGTC.

The table lists this clonotype with many counts. This sequence joins TRBV4-2 and TRBJ2-1; TRBD2 might be the D (7 bases). The CDR3 has 17 residues. Germline CDR1 is LGHNA and CDR2 is YNFKEQ. The germline V and J ends were trimmed by 0 bases and 6 bases, with 18 bases remaining between them. The DNA for the CDR3 is TGTGCCAGCAGCCAAGAGGGGGCGGGGGAGCCAGGCAATGAGCAGTTCTTC. It yields the protein CASSQEGAGEPGNEQFF.

The V gene is TRBV30, the J gene TRBJ2-7; D not resolved. CDR3 size: 12 residues. Germline-derived CDR1 and CDR2 are GTSNPN and SVGIG (reference sequence). The V end lost 2 bases, the J end lost 4 bases, and 9 bases lay between the germline ends. The CDR3 DNA sequence: TGTGCCTGGAGTTCTCTCGGTTACGAGCAGTACTTC. This translates into CAWSSLGYEQYF.

This clonotype came up a few times. The genes are TRBV7-9 and TRBJ2-1, with D possibly matching TRBD1 (5 bases). The ends were cut back, 1 base at V and 5 bases at J, with 12 bases in the middle. CDR3 length equals 15 residues. Looked up from germline, CDR1 is SEHNR and CDR2 is FQNEAQ (reference sequence). The CDR3 DNA follows: TGTGCCAGCAGCTTAGTTTGGCGACAGAACAATGAGCAGTTCTTC. Residues: CASSLVWRQNNEQFF. Full variable domain (outside the CDR3, taken from reference TRBV7-9 and TRBJ2-1): DTGVSQNPRHKITKRGQNVTFRCDPISEHNRLYWYRQTLGQGPEFLTYFQNEAQLEKSRLLSDRFSAERPKGSFSTLEIQRTEQGDSAMYLCASSLVWRQNNEQFFGPGTRLTVL.

A word on this clonotype: A much larger clone differs from this one at a single base, so this may be a read error. The rearrangement joins TRBV6-6 to TRBJ1-1, with D perhaps matching TRBD1 (6 bases). Per the germline V gene, CDR1 is MNHNY and CDR2 is SVGAGI (reference sequence). The germline V and J ends were trimmed by 8 bases and 6 bases, with 22 bases remaining between them. The CDR3 contains 15 residues. In nucleotides, the CDR3 is TGTGCCAGCTGGAATACAGGGTCGGCGGGCGCTGAAGCTTTCTTT. Its protein product is CASWNTGSAGAEAFF.

A few counts support this clonotype. The CDR3 does not close with the conserved phenylalanine or tryptophan, likely indicating a read error. V gene TRBV15 combines with J gene TRBJ1-5; D perhaps matches TRBD1 (6 bases). This CDR3 comprises 15 residues. Trimming shortened V by 3 bases and J by 3 bases, and 12 bases separated the two germline ends. CDR1 is LNHNV, CDR2 YYDKDF, per germline (reference sequence). CDR3 coding DNA: TGTGCCACCAGCAGGGGAGGACAGTTCAATCAGCCCCAGCATATT. Amino acids: CATSRGGQFNQPQHI.

This clonotype came up many times. This chain uses TRBV12-3 or TRBV12-4 with TRBJ1-1, with D hard to call. Deletions cut 5 bases from V and 3 bases from J, with 13 bases between. The CDR3 contains 14 residues. The CDR3 nucleotides read TGTGCCAGCAGTCTTCAGGCAGCGCACACTGAAGCTTTCTTT. As protein: CASSLQAAHTEAFF.